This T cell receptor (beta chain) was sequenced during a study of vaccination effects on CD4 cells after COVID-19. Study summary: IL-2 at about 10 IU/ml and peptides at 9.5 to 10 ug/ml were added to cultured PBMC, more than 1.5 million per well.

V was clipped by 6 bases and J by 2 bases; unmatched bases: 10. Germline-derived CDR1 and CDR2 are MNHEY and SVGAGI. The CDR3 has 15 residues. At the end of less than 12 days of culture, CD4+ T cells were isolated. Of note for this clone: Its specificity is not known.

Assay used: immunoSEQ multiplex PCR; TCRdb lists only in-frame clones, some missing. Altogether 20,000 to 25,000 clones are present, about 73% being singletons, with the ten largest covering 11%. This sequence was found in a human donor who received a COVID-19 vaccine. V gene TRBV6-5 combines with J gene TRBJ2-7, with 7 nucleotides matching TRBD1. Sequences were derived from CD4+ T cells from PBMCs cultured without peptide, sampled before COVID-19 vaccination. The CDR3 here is CASRLYRGSPYEQYF. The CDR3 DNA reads TGTGCCAGCAGACTGTACAGGGGATCCCCCTACGAGCAGTACTTC.